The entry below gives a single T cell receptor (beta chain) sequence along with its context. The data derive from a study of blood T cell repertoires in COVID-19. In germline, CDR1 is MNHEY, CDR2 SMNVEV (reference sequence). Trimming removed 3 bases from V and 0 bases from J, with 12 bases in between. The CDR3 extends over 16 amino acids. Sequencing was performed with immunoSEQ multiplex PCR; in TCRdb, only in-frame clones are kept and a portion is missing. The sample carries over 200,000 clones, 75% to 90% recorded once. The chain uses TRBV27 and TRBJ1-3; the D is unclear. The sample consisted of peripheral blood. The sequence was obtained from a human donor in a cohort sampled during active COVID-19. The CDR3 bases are TGTGCCAGCAGTTTTAAGCCTGGTTACTCTGGAAACACCATATATTTT. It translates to CASSFKPGYSGNTIYF.